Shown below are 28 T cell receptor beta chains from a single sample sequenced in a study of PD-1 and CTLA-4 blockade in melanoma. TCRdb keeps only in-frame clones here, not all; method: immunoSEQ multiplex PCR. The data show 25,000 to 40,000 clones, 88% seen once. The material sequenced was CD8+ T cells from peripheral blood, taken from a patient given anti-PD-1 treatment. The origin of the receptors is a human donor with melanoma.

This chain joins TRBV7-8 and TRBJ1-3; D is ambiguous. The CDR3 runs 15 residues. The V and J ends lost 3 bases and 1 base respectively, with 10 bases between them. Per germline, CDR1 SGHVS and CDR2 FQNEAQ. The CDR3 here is CASSFGEASGNTIYF. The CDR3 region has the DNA TGTGCCAGCAGCTTCGGAGAGGCTTCTGGAAACACCATATATTTT.

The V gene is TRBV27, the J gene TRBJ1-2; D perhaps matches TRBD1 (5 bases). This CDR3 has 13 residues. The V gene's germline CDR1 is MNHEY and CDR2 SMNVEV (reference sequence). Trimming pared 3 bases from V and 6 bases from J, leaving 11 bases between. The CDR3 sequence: CASSFRGGDGYTF. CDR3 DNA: TGTGCCAGCAGTTTCCGGGGGGGAGATGGCTACACCTTC.

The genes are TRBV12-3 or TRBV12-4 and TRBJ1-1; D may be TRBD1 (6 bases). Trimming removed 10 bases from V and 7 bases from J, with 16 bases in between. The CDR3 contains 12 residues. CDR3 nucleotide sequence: TGTGCCATACAGGGCTTACTTAGTGAAGCTTTCTTT. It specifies CAIQGLLSEAFF.

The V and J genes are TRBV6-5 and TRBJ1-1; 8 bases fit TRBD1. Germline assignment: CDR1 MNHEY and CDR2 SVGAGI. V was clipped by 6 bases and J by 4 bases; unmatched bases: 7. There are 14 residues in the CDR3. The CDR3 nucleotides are TGTGCCAGCAGCCACACAGGGGGGAGCACTGAAGCTTTCTTT. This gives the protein CASSHTGGSTEAFF.

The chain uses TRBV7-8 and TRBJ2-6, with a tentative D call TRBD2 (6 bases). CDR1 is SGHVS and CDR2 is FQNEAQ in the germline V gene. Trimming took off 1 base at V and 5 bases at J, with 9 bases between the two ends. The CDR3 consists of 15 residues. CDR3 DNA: TGTGCCAGCAGCTTAGGGCGGGGTTGGGCCAACGTCCTGACTTTC. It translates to CASSLGRGWANVLTF.

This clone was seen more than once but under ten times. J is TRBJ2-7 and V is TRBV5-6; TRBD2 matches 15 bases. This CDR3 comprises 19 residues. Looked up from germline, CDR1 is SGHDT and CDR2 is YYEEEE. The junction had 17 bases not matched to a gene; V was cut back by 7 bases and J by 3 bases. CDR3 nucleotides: TGTGCCAGCGGCAGGGCTTCCGGGACTAGCGGGGGGATCTTCTACGAGCAGTACTTC. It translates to CASGRASGTSGGIFYEQYF.

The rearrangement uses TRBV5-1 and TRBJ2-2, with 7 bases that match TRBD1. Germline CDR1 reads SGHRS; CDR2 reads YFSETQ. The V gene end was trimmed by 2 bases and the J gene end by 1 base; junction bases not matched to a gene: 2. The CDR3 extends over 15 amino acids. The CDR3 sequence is CASSFRTGNTGELFF. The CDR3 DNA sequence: TGCGCCAGCAGCTTCCGGACAGGGAACACCGGGGAGCTGTTTTTT.

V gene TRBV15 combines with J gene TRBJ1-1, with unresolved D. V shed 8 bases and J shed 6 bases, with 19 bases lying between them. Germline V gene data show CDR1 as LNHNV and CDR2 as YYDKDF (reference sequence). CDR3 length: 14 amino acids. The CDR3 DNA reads TGTGCCACCCGGCCAAGGGTGGAATTCGCTGAAGCTTTCTTT. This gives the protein CATRPRVEFAEAFF.

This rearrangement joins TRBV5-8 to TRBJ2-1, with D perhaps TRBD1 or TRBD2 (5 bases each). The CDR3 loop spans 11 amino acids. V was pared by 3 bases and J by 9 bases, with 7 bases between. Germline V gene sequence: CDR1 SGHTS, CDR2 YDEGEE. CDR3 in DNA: TGTGCCAGCAGCTCCGGGGCTGAGCAGTTCTTC. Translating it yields CASSSGAEQFF.

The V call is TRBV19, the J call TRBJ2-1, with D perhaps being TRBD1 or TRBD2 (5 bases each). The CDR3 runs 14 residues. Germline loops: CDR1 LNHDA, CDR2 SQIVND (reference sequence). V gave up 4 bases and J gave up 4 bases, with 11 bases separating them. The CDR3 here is CASSTRDPYNEQFF. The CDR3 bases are TGTGCCAGTAGTACCCGGGACCCTTACAATGAGCAGTTCTTC.

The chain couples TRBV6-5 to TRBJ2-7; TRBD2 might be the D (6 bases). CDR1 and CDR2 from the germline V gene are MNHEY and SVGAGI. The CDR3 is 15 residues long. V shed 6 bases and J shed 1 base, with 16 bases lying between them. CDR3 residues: CASSLGVAASYEQYF. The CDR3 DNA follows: TGTGCCAGCAGCCTGGGGGTAGCGGCATCCTACGAGCAGTACTTC.

The CDR3 loop reads CASSLAGGRMNTQYF. The CDR3 DNA sequence: TGTGCCAGCAGTTTGGCGGGGGGGCGGATGAATACGCAGTATTTT. The chain is built from TRBV27 and TRBJ2-3; 9 nucleotides align to TRBD2. There are 15 residues in the CDR3. With V trimmed by 3 bases and J by 7 bases, 8 bases remained unmatched. CDR1 and CDR2 (germline): MNHEY, SMNVEV (reference sequence).

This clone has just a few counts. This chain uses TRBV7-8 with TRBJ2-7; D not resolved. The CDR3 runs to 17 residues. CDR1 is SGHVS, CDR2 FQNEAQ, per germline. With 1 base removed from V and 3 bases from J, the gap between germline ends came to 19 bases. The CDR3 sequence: CASSLEAGPSRNYEQYF. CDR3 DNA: TGTGCCAGCAGCTTAGAGGCAGGCCCTTCCCGCAACTACGAGCAGTACTTC.

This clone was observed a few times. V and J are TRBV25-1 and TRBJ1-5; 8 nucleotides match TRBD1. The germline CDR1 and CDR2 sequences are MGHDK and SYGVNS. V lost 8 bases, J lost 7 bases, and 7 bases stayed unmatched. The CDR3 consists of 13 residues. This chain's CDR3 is CASGPGGDQPQHF. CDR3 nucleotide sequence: TGTGCCAGCGGGCCAGGGGGCGACCAGCCCCAGCATTTT.

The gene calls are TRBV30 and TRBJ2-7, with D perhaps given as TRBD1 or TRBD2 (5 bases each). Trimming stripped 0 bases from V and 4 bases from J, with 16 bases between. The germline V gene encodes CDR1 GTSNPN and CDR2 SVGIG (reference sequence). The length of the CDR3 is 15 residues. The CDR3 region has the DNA TGTGCCTGGAGTGTCTCCGGGACCTTATCATACGAGCAGTACTTC. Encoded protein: CAWSVSGTLSYEQYF.

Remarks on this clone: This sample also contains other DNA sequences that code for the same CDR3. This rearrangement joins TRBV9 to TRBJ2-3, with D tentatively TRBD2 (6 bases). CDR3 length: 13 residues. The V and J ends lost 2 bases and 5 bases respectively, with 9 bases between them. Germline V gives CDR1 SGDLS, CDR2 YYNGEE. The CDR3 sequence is CASSVGGEDTQYF. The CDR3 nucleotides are TGTGCCAGCAGCGTTGGAGGGGAAGATACGCAGTATTTT.

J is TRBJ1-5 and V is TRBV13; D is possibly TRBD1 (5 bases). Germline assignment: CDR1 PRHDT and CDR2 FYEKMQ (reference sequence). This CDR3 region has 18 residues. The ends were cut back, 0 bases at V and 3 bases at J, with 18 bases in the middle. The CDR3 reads CASSLGLSSGTINQPQHF. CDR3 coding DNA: TGTGCCAGCAGCTTAGGCCTTAGTTCCGGGACCATCAATCAGCCCCAGCATTTT.

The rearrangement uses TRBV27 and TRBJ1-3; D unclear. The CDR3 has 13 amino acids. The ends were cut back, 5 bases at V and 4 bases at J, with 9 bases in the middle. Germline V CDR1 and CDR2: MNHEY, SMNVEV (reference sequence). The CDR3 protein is CASSARLGNTIYF. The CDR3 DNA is TGTGCCAGCAGTGCCCGACTGGGAAACACCATATATTTT.

The CDR3 protein is CASSQGTGKLFF. The CDR3, as DNA: TGCGCCAGCAGCCAAGGCACGGGAAAACTGTTTTTT. This sequence joins TRBV4-1 and TRBJ1-4; D remains ambiguous. From germline, CDR1 is MGHRA and CDR2 YSYEKL. Trimming left V 1 base short and J 10 bases short, with 7 bases between. The CDR3 is 12 amino acids.

The CDR3 coding sequence is TGTGCCAGCAGCTCTTTACTAGCGGGGGTTGGCGAGACCCAGTACTTC. Protein: CASSSLLAGVGETQYF. The V call is TRBV2, the J call TRBJ2-5, with TRBD2 identical over 11 bases. V was pared by 6 bases and J by 5 bases, with 11 bases of the junction left unmatched. CDR1 SNHLY and CDR2 FYNNEI come from the germline V gene. CDR3 length: 16 residues.

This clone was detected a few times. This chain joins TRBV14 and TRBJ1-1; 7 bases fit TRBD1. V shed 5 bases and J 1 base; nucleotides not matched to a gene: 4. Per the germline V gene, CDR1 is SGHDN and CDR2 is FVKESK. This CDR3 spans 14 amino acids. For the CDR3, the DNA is TGTGCCAGCAGCACCCCAGGGGGGAACACTGAAGCTTTCTTT. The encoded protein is CASSTPGGNTEAFF.

CDR3 DNA sequence: TGCAGCGTGCCCTCCGACAGGGGTGAAGCTTTCTTT. Amino acids: CSVPSDRGEAFF. The genes are TRBV29-1 and TRBJ1-1; 8 bases match TRBD1. With V trimmed by 6 bases and J by 7 bases, 7 bases remained unmatched. This CDR3 contains 12 residues. CDR1 is SQVTM and CDR2 is ANQGSEA in the germline V gene. The variable domain in full, completed from reference TRBV29-1 and TRBJ1-1, reads SAVISQKPSRDICQRGTSLTIQCQVDSQVTMMFWYRQQPGQSLTLIATANQGSEATYESGFVIDKFPISRPNLTFSTLTVSNMSPEDSSIYLCSVPSDRGEAFFGQGTRLTVV.

CDR3 residues: CASSLDLYGNTEAFF. The CDR3 DNA reads TGTGCCAGCAGCTTAGACCTTTACGGGAACACTGAAGCTTTCTTT. The chain joins TRBV13 to TRBJ1-1; D call uncertain. Germline V gene data show CDR1 as PRHDT and CDR2 as FYEKMQ (reference sequence). The CDR3 loop spans 15 amino acids. Trimming pared 1 base from V and 1 base from J, leaving 10 bases between.

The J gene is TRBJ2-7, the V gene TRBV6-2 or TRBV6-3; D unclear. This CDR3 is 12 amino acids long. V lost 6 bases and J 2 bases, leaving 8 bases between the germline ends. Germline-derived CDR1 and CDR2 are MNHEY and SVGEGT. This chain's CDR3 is CASSPPTYEQYF. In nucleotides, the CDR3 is TGTGCCAGCAGCCCGCCGACCTACGAGCAGTACTTC.

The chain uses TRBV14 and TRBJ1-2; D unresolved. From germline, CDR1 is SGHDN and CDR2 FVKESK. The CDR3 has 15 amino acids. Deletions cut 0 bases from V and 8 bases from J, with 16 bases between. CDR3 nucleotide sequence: TGTGCCAGCAGCCAAGAATTCCAGTCCCGGGAGGGCTACACCTTC. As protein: CASSQEFQSREGYTF.

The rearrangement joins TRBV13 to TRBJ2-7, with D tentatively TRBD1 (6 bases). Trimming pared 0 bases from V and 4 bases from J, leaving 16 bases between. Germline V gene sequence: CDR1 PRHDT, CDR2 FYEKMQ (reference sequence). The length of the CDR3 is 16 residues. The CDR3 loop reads CASSLGGGSVGYEQYF. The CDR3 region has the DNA TGTGCCAGCAGCTTAGGAGGGGGATCTGTTGGTTACGAGCAGTACTTC. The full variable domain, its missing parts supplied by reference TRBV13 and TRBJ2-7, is AAGVIQSPRHLIKEKRETATLKCYPIPRHDTVYWYQQGPGQDPQFLISFYEKMQSDKGSIPDRFSAQQFSDYHSELNMSSLELGDSALYFCASSLGGGSVGYEQYFGPGTRLTVT.

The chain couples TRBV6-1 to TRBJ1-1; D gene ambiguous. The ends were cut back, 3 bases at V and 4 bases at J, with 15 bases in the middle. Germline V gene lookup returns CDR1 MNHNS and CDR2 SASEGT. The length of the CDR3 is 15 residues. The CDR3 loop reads CASSEASEGGTEAFF. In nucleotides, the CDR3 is TGTGCCAGCAGTGAGGCATCGGAGGGAGGCACTGAAGCTTTCTTT.

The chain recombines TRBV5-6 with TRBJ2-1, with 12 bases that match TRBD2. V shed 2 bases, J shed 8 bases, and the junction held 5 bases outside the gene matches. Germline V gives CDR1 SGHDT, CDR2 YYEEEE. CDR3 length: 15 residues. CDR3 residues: CASSLTSGGLYEQFF. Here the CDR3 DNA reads TGTGCCAGCAGCTTAACTAGCGGGGGGCTGTATGAGCAGTTCTTC.